Each of the 30 T cell receptor beta chains below was sequenced from the same sample in a study of shared clonotypes between healthy human individuals. Naive CD8 isolation took CD45RO-negative cells positively selected for CCR7 and excluded terminally differentiated effector memory CD45RA+ cells. Sequencing used immunoSEQ multiplex PCR; TCRdb keeps in-frame clones, though not all of them. This table has 600,000 or so clones, 98% appearing once. Sequencing was performed on naive CD8+ T cells sorted from blood. The receptors were gathered from a man between 25 and 39 years old in good health.

Note on this clone: Different DNA sequences within this sample yield the same CDR3. The rearrangement joins TRBV9 to TRBJ2-3; 11 nucleotides line up with TRBD2. Trimming at V came to 2 bases and at J to 2 bases, leaving 1 base not matched to a gene. The germline CDR1 and CDR2 sequences are SGDLS and YYNGEE. The CDR3 length is 15 residues. CDR3 sequence: CASSVGLAVTDTQYF. In nucleotides, the CDR3 is TGTGCCAGCAGCGTGGGACTAGCGGTCACAGATACGCAGTATTTT.

This clone was seen only once. This chain joins TRBV5-1 and TRBJ2-7, with TRBD2 as a possible D gene (7 bases). CDR1 and CDR2 (germline): SGHRS, YFSETQ. The ends were cut back, 3 bases at V and 1 base at J, with 17 bases in the middle. The CDR3 length is 16 residues. The CDR3: CASSSARGLPSYEQYF. The CDR3 DNA reads as TGCGCCAGCAGCTCCGCGCGGGGGCTCCCATCCTACGAGCAGTACTTC.

The DNA for the CDR3 is TGTGCCAGCAGCACACGTGGCACCACCTACGAGCAGTACTTC. Protein product: CASSTRGTTYEQYF. The V and J genes are TRBV7-6 and TRBJ2-7; D remains ambiguous. Germline-derived CDR1 and CDR2 are SGHVS and FNYEAQ. The CDR3 is 14 amino acids. V was shortened by 5 bases and J by 2 bases, with 13 bases between the two germline ends.

V gene TRBV9 combines with J gene TRBJ2-7, with a tentative D call TRBD2 (6 bases). Per germline, CDR1 SGDLS and CDR2 YYNGEE. This CDR3 contains 16 residues. Trimming left V 0 bases short and J 0 bases short, with 13 bases between. CDR3 residues: CASSVEGLANSYEQYF. The CDR3 DNA sequence: TGTGCCAGCAGCGTAGAGGGTCTAGCGAACTCCTACGAGCAGTACTTC.

About this clone: Relative to the germline gene, one junction end is altered; a read error may explain this. The chain combines TRBV20-1 with TRBJ2-7, with D perhaps matching TRBD1 (6 bases). The CDR3 has 9 residues. Germline loops: CDR1 DFQATT, CDR2 SNEGSKA (reference sequence). CDR3 sequence reads: CSASRSGEF. CDR3 nucleotide sequence: TGCAGTGCTAGTCGTTCAGGGGAGTTC.

The V and J genes are TRBV14 and TRBJ2-7; 8 nucleotides agree with TRBD1. The CDR3 loop spans 15 amino acids. Per germline, CDR1 SGHDN and CDR2 FVKESK. Trimming removed 1 base from V and 4 bases from J; junction bases left unmatched: 6. CDR3 DNA: TGTGCCAGCAGCCAAGTTCAGGACAGGGAGTACGAGCAGTACTTC. Encoded protein: CASSQVQDREYEQYF. The whole variable domain, remainder taken from reference TRBV14 and TRBJ2-7, is EAGVTQFPSHSVIEKGQTVTLRCDPISGHDNLYWYRRVMGKEIKFLLHFVKESKQDESGMPNNRFLAERTGGTYSTLKVQPAELEDSGVYFCASSQVQDREYEQYFGPGTRLTVT.

The rearrangement uses TRBV5-6 and TRBJ2-7; 12 positions agree with TRBD1. The length of the CDR3 is 15 residues. CDR1 is SGHDT, CDR2 YYEEEE, per germline. The V gene end was trimmed by 3 bases and the J gene end by 3 bases; junction bases not matched to a gene: 4. This CDR3 reads CASSSGTGGFYEQYF. The DNA for the CDR3 is TGTGCCAGCAGCTCCGGGACAGGGGGCTTCTACGAGCAGTACTTC.

This rearrangement joins TRBV11-2 to TRBJ2-7, with D possibly being TRBD1 or TRBD2 (5 bases each). The CDR3 runs to 17 residues. The V gene lost 0 bases and the J gene lost 9 bases, with 24 bases spanning the gap. Germline CDR1 SGHAT, CDR2 FQNNGV. The CDR3 coding sequence is TGTGCCAGCAGCTTAGAATCCCACAGGTTCGAGAGAGGGTGGCAGTACTTC. The encoded protein is CASSLESHRFERGWQYF.

This rearrangement joins TRBV5-4 to TRBJ1-2; a possible D gene is TRBD1 (6 bases). Germline V gene lookup returns CDR1 SGHNT and CDR2 YYREEE (reference sequence). The V end was cut by 0 bases, the J end by 4 bases, with 16 bases between. The length of the CDR3 is 16 residues. CDR3 nucleotide sequence: TGTGCCAGCAGCTTGGGGTCCCGGGGGCCAATCTATGGCTACACCTTC. It is translated as CASSLGSRGPIYGYTF.

The CDR3 DNA is TGTGCCAGCAGTTTAGCAGCGGGGTCCAGCGGGGAGCTGTTTTTT. Translating it yields CASSLAAGSSGELFF. This chain connects TRBV27 to TRBJ2-2, with 7 bases fitting TRBD2. Trimming at V came to 2 bases and at J to 7 bases, leaving 7 bases not matched to a gene. This CDR3 is built from 15 residues. Germline CDR1 and CDR2: MNHEY and SMNVEV (reference sequence).

The rearrangement joins TRBV6-5 to TRBJ1-2, with a tentative D call TRBD1 (6 bases). Germline lookup yields CDR1 MNHEY and CDR2 SVGAGI. This CDR3 spans 13 amino acids. The ends were cut back, 2 bases at V and 9 bases at J, with 13 bases in the middle. CDR3 region: CASSYGAGASYTF. The CDR3 DNA reads TGTGCCAGCAGTTACGGGGCAGGGGCGAGCTACACCTTC.

V and J are TRBV15 and TRBJ2-1; 10 bases map to TRBD2. Germline CDR1 is LNHNV and CDR2 is YYDKDF (reference sequence). The CDR3 runs 14 residues. Trimming took 8 bases from V and 6 from J; bases not matched to a gene: 7. CDR3 amino acids: CATVKREGSNEQFF. As DNA, the CDR3 is TGTGCCACCGTAAAGCGGGAGGGGTCCAATGAGCAGTTCTTC.

V usage is TRBV7-2 and J usage is TRBJ2-3, with 9 bases fitting TRBD2. The CDR3 is 19 residues long. After removal of 0 bases from V and 1 base from J, the junction contained 11 bases not matched to a gene. Looked up from germline, CDR1 is SGHTA and CDR2 is FQGNSA. CDR3 nucleotides: TGTGCCAGCAGCTTAGCCGATAACCTAGCGGGATTGGGCACAGATACGCAGTATTTT. It encodes CASSLADNLAGLGTDTQYF. Looking up the rest from reference TRBV7-2 and TRBJ2-3 gives the full variable domain: GAGVSQSPSNKVTEKGKDVELRCDPISGHTALYWYRQSLGQGLEFLIYFQGNSAPDKSGLPSDRFSAERTGGSVSTLTIQRTQQEDSAVYLCASSLADNLAGLGTDTQYFGPGTRLTVL.

The chain carries TRBV4-1 and TRBJ1-2, with 10 bases lining up with TRBD1. The CDR3 has 16 residues. Losses at the gene ends were 5 bases for V and 6 bases for J; bases not matched to a gene: 12. The germline V gene has CDR1 MGHRA and CDR2 YSYEKL. Here the CDR3 DNA reads TGCGCCAGCAGCAGGAACCGGGACAGGGGAATCGATGGCTACACCTTC. It specifies CASSRNRDRGIDGYTF.

The rearrangement links TRBV5-4 to TRBJ2-1; 9 nucleotides agree with TRBD2. This CDR3 has 18 amino acids. Germline CDR1 reads SGHNT; CDR2 reads YYREEE (reference sequence). Trimming took 0 bases from V and 4 from J; bases not matched to a gene: 11. CDR3 in amino acids: CASSLGLAGLSEYNEQFF. The CDR3 DNA reads as TGTGCCAGCAGCTTGGGTCTAGCGGGACTTAGTGAATACAATGAGCAGTTCTTC.

This clone has just a few counts. V and J are TRBV6-5 and TRBJ1-1; 7 bases align to TRBD1. The CDR3 is made up of 15 amino acids. With V trimmed by 2 bases and J by 5 bases, 8 bases remained unmatched. The germline V gene encodes CDR1 MNHEY and CDR2 SVGAGI. CDR3: CASSYKVRGGTEAFF. In nucleotides, the CDR3 is TGTGCCAGCAGTTACAAGGTCAGGGGGGGGACTGAAGCTTTCTTT.

The CDR3 DNA follows: TGCGCCAGCAGCTTCCATCGGCGACTAGCGGGAGGGAGCTCCTACAATGAGCAGTTCTTC. Amino acid sequence: CASSFHRRLAGGSSYNEQFF. The chain has TRBV5-1 and TRBJ2-1; 14 bases are shared with TRBD2. This CDR3 is built from 20 residues. Germline V gives CDR1 SGHRS, CDR2 YFSETQ. Germline trimming cut 2 bases from V and 0 bases from J; bases unmatched to any gene: 10.

This sequence joins TRBV5-5 and TRBJ1-1; D is uncertain. V shed 0 bases and J shed 8 bases, with 8 bases lying between them. Germline V CDR1 and CDR2: SGHKS, YYEKEE (reference sequence). The CDR3 spans 12 residues. CDR3 nucleotide sequence: TGTGCCAGCAGCTTGGCCGGGAGCGAAGCTTTCTTT. Translation: CASSLAGSEAFF.

Only one count was recorded for this clone. The V and J genes are TRBV27 and TRBJ2-1; 8 positions agree with TRBD2. This CDR3 is 14 amino acids long. V gave up 3 bases and J gave up 9 bases; unmatched junction bases: 7. Germline V gene sequence: CDR1 MNHEY, CDR2 SMNVEV (reference sequence). Here the CDR3 reads CASSFNGRAGEQFF. Written as DNA, the CDR3 is TGTGCCAGCAGTTTTAACGGGAGGGCGGGTGAGCAGTTCTTC.

Details on this clone: Other nucleotide sequences in the sample specify the same CDR3. The chain has TRBV6-6 and TRBJ2-7, with D perhaps matching TRBD1 or TRBD2 (5 bases each). CDR1 is MNHNY, CDR2 SVGAGI, per germline (reference sequence). Trimming shortened V by 8 bases and J by 2 bases, and 7 bases separated the two germline ends. This CDR3 comprises 11 residues. The CDR3 region is CASGGTYEQYF. Here the CDR3 DNA reads TGTGCCAGCGGGGGAACCTACGAGCAGTACTTC.

The chain is built from TRBV5-1 and TRBJ2-1; tentatively, D is TRBD1 (5 bases). The CDR3 is 15 residues long. The V and J ends lost 0 bases and 4 bases respectively, with 11 bases between them. From germline, CDR1 is SGHRS and CDR2 YFSETQ. DNA for the CDR3: TGCGCCAGCAGCTTGGGGACAAATGATTACAATGAGCAGTTCTTC. Its translation is CASSLGTNDYNEQFF.

The chain carries TRBV27 and TRBJ2-1; D not certain. Germline loops: CDR1 MNHEY, CDR2 SMNVEV (reference sequence). The CDR3 spans 14 residues. V lost 6 bases and J lost 1, with 10 bases in between. CDR3 sequence (DNA): TGTGCCAGCAGACCGTTGGAGTCCTACAATGAGCAGTTCTTC. It is translated as CASRPLESYNEQFF.

V is TRBV7-9 and J is TRBJ1-5; D gene ambiguous. V gave up 5 bases and J gave up 5 bases, with 13 bases separating them. CDR3 size: 14 residues. Germline CDR1 reads SEHNR; CDR2 reads FQNEAQ (reference sequence). As DNA, the CDR3 is TGTGCCAGCAGCGGGGTCCGGCCCCATCAGCCCCAGCATTTT. Protein product: CASSGVRPHQPQHF.

The J gene is TRBJ1-1, the V gene TRBV5-1; 8 bases are a match to TRBD1. The CDR3 is made up of 14 amino acids. The trim removed 1 base at V and 5 bases at J, leaving 4 bases unmatched. The germline CDR1 and CDR2 sequences are SGHRS and YFSETQ. In DNA, the CDR3 is TGCGCCAGCAGCTTGACAGGGGGAGGGACTGAAGCTTTCTTT. It translates to CASSLTGGGTEAFF.

V gene TRBV27 combines with J gene TRBJ2-1; D ambiguous. With 0 bases removed from V and 12 bases from J, the gap between germline ends came to 9 bases. Germline V gene data show CDR1 as MNHEY and CDR2 as SMNVEV (reference sequence). CDR3 size: 12 residues. The CDR3 protein is CASSLSGEGQFF. CDR3 coding DNA: TGTGCCAGCAGTTTATCTGGAGAAGGGCAGTTCTTC.

This clone was detected only once. The V call is TRBV6-1, the J call TRBJ1-5, with TRBD1 as a possible D gene (6 bases). V was trimmed by 7 bases and J by 0 bases, leaving 13 bases between them. Looked up from germline, CDR1 is MNHNS and CDR2 is SASEGT. The CDR3 is 15 residues long. CDR3 nucleotide sequence: TGTGCCAGCAAAGGACAGAATTATAGCAATCAGCCCCAGCATTTT. The encoded protein is CASKGQNYSNQPQHF.

In regard to this clone: Additional DNA sequences in this sample encode the identical CDR3. The chain recombines TRBV7-9 with TRBJ2-1, with unresolved D. Germline loops: CDR1 SEHNR, CDR2 FQNEAQ (reference sequence). V was clipped by 5 bases and J by 6 bases, with 5 bases between them. The CDR3 sequence is 11 residues long. Here the CDR3 reads CASSTSNEQFF. DNA for the CDR3: TGTGCCAGCAGCACCAGCAATGAGCAGTTCTTC.

For the CDR3, the DNA is TGTGCCAGCAGCTTAGTTGGGGCAGGCAAGGTTGGAGAGACCCAGTACTTC. Protein: CASSLVGAGKVGETQYF. The chain employs TRBV7-9 and TRBJ2-5; weak D call: TRBD1 (5 bases). The CDR3 spans 17 residues. Germline V CDR1 and CDR2: SEHNR, FQNEAQ (reference sequence). The germline V and J ends were trimmed by 1 base and 4 bases, with 19 bases remaining between them.

The CDR3: CASSLGGANVLTF. CDR3 nucleotides: TGTGCCAGCAGCTTGGGTGGGGCCAACGTCCTGACTTTC. V is TRBV11-1 and J is TRBJ2-6; no firm D call. Germline loops: CDR1 SGHAT, CDR2 FQDESV (reference sequence). The CDR3 sequence is 13 residues long. Trimming took 3 bases from V and 3 from J, leaving 3 bases between them.

This clone was seen a single time. The rearrangement links TRBV10-3 to TRBJ1-4; a possible D gene is TRBD1 (5 bases). The CDR3 covers 13 residues. Germline-derived CDR1 and CDR2 are ENHRY and SYGVKD. The CDR3 loop reads CASTGRTNEKLFF. The CDR3, as DNA: TGTGCATCTACGGGGCGTACTAATGAAAAACTGTTTTTT.